This TCR beta chain was captured in a study of shared T cell receptors in the human thymus. Assay used: immunoSEQ multiplex PCR; TCRdb lists only in-frame clones, some missing. The table lists 700,000 or so clones, roughly 88% of them singletons. The CDR3 consists of 13 residues. The V gene end was trimmed by 4 bases and the J gene end by 4 bases; junction bases not matched to a gene: 4. Germline V gene lookup returns CDR1 SGHTS and CDR2 YDEGEE. This sample was shared with a second study, whose subject was human thymus T cells.

This clonotype was obtained from a girl under three years old with a congenital heart defect. Sequenced material: thymocytes. This chain joins TRBV5-8 and TRBJ1-2, with 7 positions matching TRBD1. The CDR3 sequence: CASSQGTAYGYTF. The CDR3, as DNA: TGTGCCAGCAGCCAGGGGACAGCCTATGGCTACACCTTC.